A selection of T cell receptor beta chains follows, all from one sample in a study of blood T cell repertoires in COVID-19. Using immunoSEQ multiplex PCR, the repertoire was profiled, and TCRdb retains in-frame clones only, with some absent. The sample lists about 75,000 clones, approximately 74% occurring once. The specimen sequenced was peripheral blood. These TCRs come from a human donor with acute or convalescent COVID-19. The donor label of this sample is uncertain. The CDR3 runs from the conserved cysteine through the conserved F or W. D genes are given only for firm matches. Only some rows state a clone size, as once, few, many or a class for expanded clones.

>TRBJ1-5|.|TRBD1|TRBV6-5
TGTGCCAGCACTTATGTCCGGGACAGGGGCGATCAGCCCCAGCATTTT
CASTYVRDRGDQPQHF
>TRBJ1-5|few|.|TRBV28
TGTGCCAGCCGCATAACAGGGATGAGGAGCAATCAGCCCCAGCATTTT
CASRITGMRSNQPQHF
>TRBJ1-5|.|.|TRBV6-6
TGTGCCAGCAGTTACGCCCCAACTTACGGCGGTCAGCCCCAGCATTTT
CASSYAPTYGGQPQHF
>TRBJ2-2|.|TRBD1|TRBV6-6
TGTGCCAGCAGTCCGGGCAAGGGACAGGGACCCTCCGGGGAGCTGTTTTTT
CASSPGKGQGPSGELFF
>TRBJ1-4|.|.|TRBV7-2
TGTGCCAGCAGCTTAGATGGGACTCCTCGGGGGTTGCTGTTTTTT
CASSLDGTPRGLLFF
>TRBJ2-7|.|.|TRBV4-3
TGCGCCAGCAGCCACCGGACATCCTACGAGCAGTACTTC
CASSHRTSYEQYF
>TRBJ1-3|few|.|TRBV29-1
TGCAGCGCCGACAGTAGCTCTGGAAACACCATATATTTT
CSADSSSGNTIYF
>TRBJ1-1|.|TRBD1|TRBV2
TGTGCCAGCAGCTACGACCGGGACAGGGAAGCTTTCTTT
CASSYDRDREAFF
>TRBJ2-3|.|TRBD2|TRBV7-2
TGTGCCAGCAGCACGGGCGGGAGCGGGACGGCAGATACGCAGTATTTT
CASSTGGSGTADTQYF
>TRBJ2-2|.|TRBD1|TRBV9
TGTGCCAGCAGCGTAGCTCCGGGACAGACGAACACCGGGGAGCTGTTTTTT
CASSVAPGQTNTGELFF
>TRBJ2-1|.|TRBD2|TRBV28
TGTGCCAGCAACCCTTGGGAGGGGAACTACAATGAGCAGTTCTTC
CASNPWEGNYNEQFF
>TRBJ1-5|.|TRBD1|TRBV10-3
TGTGCCATCAGGGAGGACAGGGGGGACAATCAGCCCCAGCATTTT
CAIREDRGDNQPQHF
>TRBJ2-1|.|.|TRBV30
TGTGCCTGGAGTGGCCTAGCGTTTTACAATGAGCAGTTCTTC
CAWSGLAFYNEQFF
>TRBJ1-5|.|.|TRBV19
TGTGCCAGTAGGACAGCGAGCAATCAGCCCCAGCATTTT
CASRTASNQPQHF
>TRBJ2-7|.|.|TRBV5-1
TGCGCCAGCAGCACGGGACTTGCCCGGGTGGAGCAGTACTTC
CASSTGLARVEQYF
>TRBJ1-2|.|.|TRBV16
TGTGCCAGCAGCCACAGGGGAAAGACGGCCTATGGCTACACCTTC
CASSHRGKTAYGYTF
>TRBJ2-7|.|TRBD2|TRBV5-8
TGTGCCAGCAGCTTGGCCCCTAGCGGGAGGCGCAGCTCCTACGAGCAGTACTTC
CASSLAPSGRRSSYEQYF
>TRBJ1-5|.|TRBD1|TRBV7-9
TGTGCCAGCAGCCAGGGACAGGGGTTCAATCAGCCCCAGCATTTT
CASSQGQGFNQPQHF
>TRBJ1-1|.|.|TRBV27
TGTGCCAGCAGGGGGGGACGCAGGAACACTGAAGCTTTCTTT
CASRGGRRNTEAFF
>TRBJ1-1|.|.|TRBV14
TGTGCCAGCAGCCTGGGGGGGAGAGAGACTGAAGCTTTCTTT
CASSLGGRETEAFF
>TRBJ1-1|.|.|TRBV10-3
TGTGCCATCAGTGACAGGTTAATGAACACTGAAGCTTTCTTT
CAISDRLMNTEAFF
>TRBJ2-2|.|TRBD2|TRBV4-2
TGTGCCAGCAGCCAGGGACTAGCGGGGAGGAACACCGGGGAGCTGTTTTTT
CASSQGLAGRNTGELFF
>TRBJ2-3|.|TRBD2|TRBV27
TGTGCCAGCAGTTCCCGGCGTGGCGGGGGGGCCGGTCCGCAGTATTTT
CASSSRRGGGAGPQYF
>TRBJ2-7|.|TRBD1|TRBV7-2
TGTGCCAGCAGCTCGCAGGGGGCGATCGGCGAGCAGTACTTC
CASSSQGAIGEQYF
>TRBJ1-1|once|.|TRBV27
TGTGCCAGCAGTCCACGTAGGGGGAACACTGAAGCTTTCTTT
CASSPRRGNTEAFF
>TRBJ2-7|.|TRBD1|TRBV11-2
TGTGCCAGCAGCACCGGACAGGGCGGCTCCGACGAGCAGTACTTC
CASSTGQGGSDEQYF
>TRBJ1-1|few|TRBD1|TRBV7-2
TGTGCCAGCAGCGGGCGGGACAGGGTTAAAGCTTTCTTT
CASSGRDRVKAFF
>TRBJ1-2|.|TRBD1|TRBV19
TGTGCCAGTCTCCCCGCCGGGACAGGGTTGGGAGGCTACACCTTC
CASLPAGTGLGGYTF
>TRBJ1-2|few|.|TRBV5-1
TGCGCCAGCAGCTTGACACAGGGAGGGGATGGCTACACCTTC
CASSLTQGGDGYTF
>TRBJ1-3|.|.|TRBV6-1
TGTGCCAGCAGTGAATCAGGGCCTGGAAACACCATATATTTT
CASSESGPGNTIYF
>TRBJ2-1|.|.|TRBV21-1
TGTGCCAGCAGCTTTGGGGGAGATTTCGGGACAGGTGAGCAGTTCTTC
CASSFGGDFGTGEQFF
>TRBJ2-5|.|.|TRBV11-1
TGTGCCAGCAGCTTAGGACAGAACGAAGAGACCCAGTACTTC
CASSLGQNEETQYF
>TRBJ2-7|.|TRBD2|TRBV4-2
TGTGCCAGCAGCCAGGGACTAGCGGGAGGTTCGAAGGAGCAGTACTTC
CASSQGLAGGSKEQYF
>TRBJ2-2|once|TRBD2|TRBV7-3
TGTGCCAGCAGCCCTAGCGGAGGAGCCCCTGGGGAGCTGTTTTTT
CASSPSGGAPGELFF
>TRBJ2-5|.|TRBD2|TRBV2
TGTGCCAGCAGTGAAGCCGGGGGACTATATCAGACCCAGTACTTC
CASSEAGGLYQTQYF
>TRBJ1-5|few|TRBD1|TRBV18
TGTGCCAGCTCACCAAGCCGGGACAGGGTTCAGCCCCAGCATTTT
CASSPSRDRVQPQHF
>TRBJ1-1|.|.|TRBV7-2
TGTGCCAGCAGCTCCAGAGGTAAGAGGACTGAAGCTTTCTTT
CASSSRGKRTEAFF
>TRBJ2-2|.|.|TRBV4-2
TGTGCCAGCAGCCCCCAACCGGGAACAAAGACCGGGGAGCTGTTTTTT
CASSPQPGTKTGELFF
>TRBJ2-1|.|TRBD2|TRBV7-2
TGTGCCAGCAGGTGGGCTAGCGGGGGTTCTGAGCAGTTCTTC
CASRWASGGSEQFF
>TRBJ2-7|.|.|TRBV30
TGTGCCTGGAGTCGGGACACGGCCTCCTACGAGCAGTACTTC
CAWSRDTASYEQYF
>TRBJ2-1|.|TRBD2|TRBV24-1
TGTGCCACCAGTGACCCTAGCGGGAGCTCCTACAATGAGCAGTTCTTC
CATSDPSGSSYNEQFF
>TRBJ2-1|.|TRBD2|TRBV7-2
TGTGCCAGCAGCTTTGGACTAGCGGGGTACAATGAGCAGTTCTTC
CASSFGLAGYNEQFF
>TRBJ1-6|.|.|TRBV7-2
TGTGCCAGCAGCTCGCAGGGTTTTAATTCACCCCTCCACTTT
CASSSQGFNSPLHF
>TRBJ1-2|.|.|TRBV6-6
TGTGCCAGCATTCAGCTACCGGGGGTCTATGGCTACACCTTC
CASIQLPGVYGYTF
>TRBJ1-5|few|TRBD1|TRBV10-3
TGTGCCATCAGTGAGCCGATTGACAGGGGGAGCAATCAGCCCCAGCATTTT
CAISEPIDRGSNQPQHF
>TRBJ2-5|.|.|TRBV15
TGTGCCACCAGCAGAGGGACAGCTGGCGAGACCCAGTACTTC
CATSRGTAGETQYF
>TRBJ1-6|few|TRBD1|TRBV27
TGTGCCAGCAGTTTATACAGGGGGAATAATTCACCCCTCCACTTT
CASSLYRGNNSPLHF
>TRBJ2-3|.|TRBD2|TRBV5-1
TGCGCCAGCAGCTTAGGGGCTAGCGGGAGATCAGATACGCAGTATTTT
CASSLGASGRSDTQYF
>TRBJ1-5|.|.|TRBV19
TGTGCCAGTTGGCCCGGGTACGGGGATCAGCCCCAGCATTTT
CASWPGYGDQPQHF
>TRBJ2-3|.|TRBD2|TRBV28
TGTGCCAGCAGTTTATATGGTACTAGCGGGGGGAGGGCAGATACGCAGTATTTT
CASSLYGTSGGRADTQYF
>TRBJ2-1|once|.|TRBV10-3
TGTGCCATCAGGAGTGAAGCGGACTACAATGAGCAGTTCTTC
CAIRSEADYNEQFF
>TRBJ1-1|once|.|TRBV28
TGTGCCAGCAGTTTGACGGAGGGGAACACTGAAGCTTTCTTT
CASSLTEGNTEAFF
>TRBJ1-2|.|.|TRBV3-1/TRBV3-2
TGTGCCAGCAGCCAAGCGGAGACGCGACGGACAAACCTTGGCTACACCTTC
CASSQAETRRTNLGYTF
>TRBJ2-1|.|.|TRBV28
TGTGCCAGCAGTCCCACATCCCCTACTAGTGCGGCCTATGAGCAGTTCTTC
CASSPTSPTSAAYEQFF
>TRBJ2-3|.|.|TRBV29-1
TGCAGCGCAGTCCGGGGATACACAGATACGCAGTATTTT
CSAVRGYTDTQYF